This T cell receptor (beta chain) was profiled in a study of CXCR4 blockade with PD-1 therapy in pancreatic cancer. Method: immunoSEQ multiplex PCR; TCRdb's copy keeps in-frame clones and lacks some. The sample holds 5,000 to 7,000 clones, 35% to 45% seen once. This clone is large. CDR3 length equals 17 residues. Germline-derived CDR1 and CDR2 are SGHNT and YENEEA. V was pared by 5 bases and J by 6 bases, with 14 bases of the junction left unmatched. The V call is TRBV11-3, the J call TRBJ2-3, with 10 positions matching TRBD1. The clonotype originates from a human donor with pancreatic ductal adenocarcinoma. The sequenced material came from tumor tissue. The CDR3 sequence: CASSARDRGFLGDTQYF. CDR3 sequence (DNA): TGTGCCAGCAGCGCGCGGGACAGGGGTTTTTTGGGGGATACGCAGTATTTT. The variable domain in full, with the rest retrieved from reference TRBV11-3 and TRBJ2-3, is EAGVVQSPRYKIIEKKQPVAFWCNPISGHNTLYWYLQNLGQGPELLIRYENEEAVDDSQLPKDRFSAERLKGVDSTLKIQPAELGDSAVYLCASSARDRGFLGDTQYFGPGTRLTVL.